Below are 28 T cell receptor beta chains sequenced from a single sample in a study of cytomegalovirus exposure and HLA in healthy donors. Amplification used 60 Vbeta primers and 13 Jbeta primers. TCRdb keeps only in-frame clones here, not all; method: immunoSEQ multiplex PCR. Its table records 75,000 to 90,000 clones. Sequencing was carried out using PBMCs. The receptors here all came from a woman in her sixties in good health and CMV-seronegative.

CDR3 in amino acids: CASMPGVAGVGETQYF. The DNA for the CDR3 is TGTGCCAGCATGCCCGGGGTAGCGGGAGTTGGAGAGACCCAGTACTTC. The rearrangement links TRBV7-6 to TRBJ2-5; TRBD2 agrees at 9 bases. With 7 bases clipped from V and 4 bases from J, the junction kept 13 bases outside the gene matches. The CDR3 is 16 amino acids. The V gene's germline CDR1 is SGHVS and CDR2 FNYEAQ.

The genes are TRBV11-2 and TRBJ1-5; 9 positions agree with TRBD1. The ends lost 4 bases at V and 0 bases at J; junction bases unmatched: 10. The germline CDR1 and CDR2 sequences are SGHAT and FQNNGV. The CDR3 loop spans 18 amino acids. CDR3 in amino acids: CASSSGTGWVGSNQPQHF. The CDR3, as DNA: TGTGCCAGCAGCTCAGGGACAGGGTGGGTGGGTAGCAATCAGCCCCAGCATTTT.

The CDR3 spells CASSLTTGSNEQFF. CDR3 nucleotides: TGTGCCAGCAGCCTTACTACAGGGTCTAATGAGCAGTTCTTC. J is TRBJ2-1 and V is TRBV6-6; D might be TRBD1 (6 bases). Trimming took off 6 bases at V and 7 bases at J, with 16 bases between the two ends. The CDR3 spans 14 residues. Germline V CDR1 and CDR2: MNHNY, SVGAGI (reference sequence).

The chain carries TRBV28 and TRBJ1-5; D gene ambiguous. Trimming pared 10 bases from V and 0 bases from J, leaving 13 bases between. This CDR3 is 14 amino acids long. Looked up from germline, CDR1 is MDHEN and CDR2 is SYDVKM. For the CDR3, the DNA is TGTGCCACCCAGAAGGGAGGTAGCAATCAGCCCCAGCATTTT. Amino acids: CATQKGGSNQPQHF. The entire variable domain, with the rest obtained from reference TRBV28 and TRBJ1-5, is as follows: DVKVTQSSRYLVKRTGEKVFLECVQDMDHENMFWYRQDPGLGLRLIYFSYDVKMKEKGDIPEGYSVSREKKERFSLILESASTNQTSMYLCATQKGGSNQPQHFGDGTRLSIL.

CDR3 residues: CASSLPGGATNEKLFF. The CDR3 DNA is TGTGCCAGCAGCTTGCCTGGCGGTGCAACTAATGAAAAACTGTTTTTT. This chain joins TRBV5-6 and TRBJ1-4; D is undetermined. The ends were cut back, 1 base at V and 0 bases at J, with 10 bases in the middle. CDR1 and CDR2 (germline): SGHDT, YYEEEE. The CDR3 covers 16 residues. The full variable domain, completed using reference TRBV5-6 and TRBJ1-4, is DAGVTQSPTHLIKTRGQQVTLRCSPKSGHDTVSWYQQALGQGPQFIFQYYEEEERQRGNFPDRFSGHQFPNYSSELNVNALLLGDSALYLCASSLPGGATNEKLFFGSGTQLSVL.

CDR3 bases: TGTGCCAGCAGTTTATTAGCCCTGGGTGGCTCAGGGGTAAACACTGAAGCTTTCTTT. Translated, it gives CASSLLALGGSGVNTEAFF. The chain carries TRBV28 and TRBJ1-1; maybe TRBD1 (6 bases). V was clipped by 1 base and J by 2 bases, with 23 bases between them. The CDR3 runs 19 residues. From germline, CDR1 is MDHEN and CDR2 SYDVKM.

This chain joins TRBV18 and TRBJ1-4; D gene ambiguous. The germline CDR1 and CDR2 sequences are KGHSH and LQKENI. The ends were cut back, 8 bases at V and 0 bases at J, with 22 bases in the middle. The CDR3 is 18 residues long. CDR3 region: CASHHMETATATNEKLFF. The CDR3, as DNA: TGTGCCAGCCACCATATGGAGACGGCCACTGCAACTAATGAAAAACTGTTTTTT.

The chain has TRBV4-3 and TRBJ1-1; D remains unclear. The CDR3 is 14 amino acids. The ends were cut back, 0 bases at V and 4 bases at J, with 9 bases in the middle. Germline values: CDR1 LGHNA, CDR2 YSLEER. CDR3 sequence (DNA): TGCGCCAGCAGCCAAGACAGCCGGGGCACTGAAGCTTTCTTT. This translates into CASSQDSRGTEAFF.

The rearrangement links TRBV5-4 to TRBJ2-7; TRBD1 aligns across 8 bases. V lost 3 bases to trimming and J lost 7 bases; unmatched junction nucleotides: 15. The CDR3 sequence is 16 residues long. Germline V gene lookup returns CDR1 SGHNT and CDR2 YYREEE (reference sequence). CDR3 DNA sequence: TGTGCCAGCAGCTCCCCTTCGGACAGGGAACTCGGGGAGCAGTACTTC. Encoded protein: CASSSPSDRELGEQYF.

The genes are TRBV5-1 and TRBJ2-2, with D perhaps matching TRBD1 (6 bases). The CDR3 loop spans 17 amino acids. Trimming pared 0 bases from V and 3 bases from J, leaving 15 bases between. Germline V CDR1 and CDR2: SGHRS, YFSETQ. Written as DNA, the CDR3 is TGCGCCAGCAGCTTGGTTCTTGGGGGCAAGGACACCGGGGAGCTGTTTTTT. Translation gives CASSLVLGGKDTGELFF.

The V and J genes are TRBV5-1 and TRBJ1-2, with 10 nucleotides matching TRBD1. Germline CDR1 and CDR2: SGHRS and YFSETQ. This CDR3 contains 15 residues. With V trimmed by 0 bases and J by 7 bases, 6 bases remained unmatched. The CDR3 DNA sequence: TGCGCCAGCAGCTTGGCGGGACAGGGGTCAGGTGGCTACACCTTC. Translation: CASSLAGQGSGGYTF. The whole variable domain, remainder taken from reference TRBV5-1 and TRBJ1-2, is KAGVTQTPRYLIKTRGQQVTLSCSPISGHRSVSWYQQTPGQGLQFLFEYFSETQRNKGNFPGRFSGRQFSNSRSEMNVSTLELGDSALYLCASSLAGQGSGGYTFGSGTRLTVV.

The chain employs TRBV19 and TRBJ2-5, with 7 positions matching TRBD1. CDR1 is LNHDA, CDR2 SQIVND, per germline (reference sequence). There are 13 residues in the CDR3. The V and J ends lost 10 bases and 5 bases, in that order; junction bases with no gene match: 10. The CDR3 sequence: CATRQGIVETQYF. The CDR3 DNA follows: TGTGCCACTCGACAGGGAATTGTGGAGACCCAGTACTTC.

As concerns this clone: One end of the junction fails to match germline, which may point to a read error. The chain employs TRBV7-7 and TRBJ2-5, with D possibly being TRBD2 (6 bases). The CDR3 extends over 14 amino acids. CDR1 is SSHAT and CDR2 is FNYEAQ in the germline V gene (reference sequence). The DNA for the CDR3 is TGTGCTAGCAGCCCCGGGAGCTCGGGGGAGACCCAGTACTTC. Translation gives CASSPGSSGETQYF.

The rearrangement links TRBV19 to TRBJ1-5, with D possibly matching TRBD1 (6 bases). CDR1 is LNHDA, CDR2 SQIVND, per germline (reference sequence). The CDR3 contains 13 residues. V lost 9 bases and J lost 7, with 16 bases in between. The CDR3 DNA sequence: TGTGCCAGCACCTCAGGGGTTCGGCAGCCCCAGCATTTT. Protein: CASTSGVRQPQHF. Looking up the rest from reference TRBV19 and TRBJ1-5 gives the full variable domain: DGGITQSPKYLFRKEGQNVTLSCEQNLNHDAMYWYRQDPGQGLRLIYYSQIVNDFQKGDIAEGYSVSREKKESFPLTVTSAQKNPTAFYLCASTSGVRQPQHFGDGTRLSIL.

V and J are TRBV30 and TRBJ1-1; 8 bases are shared with TRBD1. Germline CDR1 is GTSNPN and CDR2 is SVGIG (reference sequence). V trimming: 4 bases; J trimming: 5 bases; junction bases outside the gene matches: 6. This CDR3 is built from 13 residues. The CDR3 sequence: CAWTRQGMTEAFF. CDR3 nucleotide sequence: TGTGCCTGGACCCGACAGGGGATGACTGAAGCTTTCTTT. The whole variable domain, filled in from reference TRBV30 and TRBJ1-1, reads SQTIHQWPATLVQPVGSPLSLECTVEGTSNPNLYWYRQAAGRGLQLLFYSVGIGQISSEVPQNLSASRPQDRQFILSSKKLLLSDSGFYLCAWTRQGMTEAFFGQGTRLTVV.

The chain joins TRBV2 to TRBJ2-5; D is perhaps TRBD2 (6 bases). V lost 7 bases and J lost 1, with 16 bases in between. CDR3 length: 15 residues. Per germline, CDR1 SNHLY and CDR2 FYNNEI. CDR3 protein: CASIRSRGGQETQYF. CDR3 DNA sequence: TGTGCCAGCATCCGAAGTCGGGGAGGCCAAGAGACCCAGTACTTC. Variable domain in full (rest from reference TRBV2 and TRBJ2-5): EPEVTQTPSHQVTQMGQEVILRCVPISNHLYFYWYRQILGQKVEFLVSFYNNEISEKSEIFDDQFSVERPDGSNFTLKIRSTKLEDSAMYFCASIRSRGGQETQYFGPGTRLLVL.

The chain links TRBV28 to TRBJ2-2, with 9 bases aligning to TRBD1. CDR3 length: 15 residues. Losses at the gene ends were 5 bases for V and 0 bases for J; bases not matched to a gene: 1. The germline gives CDR1 MDHEN, CDR2 SYDVKM. The CDR3 DNA reads TGTGCCAGCAGTCGACAGGGGGCGAACACCGGGGAGCTGTTTTTT. It yields the protein CASSRQGANTGELFF.

This chain links TRBV7-2 with TRBJ2-7; perhaps TRBD2 as D (5 bases). CDR1 is SGHTA and CDR2 is FQGNSA in the germline V gene. V was clipped by 6 bases and J by 4 bases, with 16 bases between them. The CDR3 totals 14 residues. The CDR3 here is CASSQFMGAYEQYF. The CDR3 nucleotides are TGTGCCAGCAGTCAATTCATGGGAGCGTACGAGCAGTACTTC.

This sequence joins TRBV25-1 and TRBJ2-5; the match to TRBD1 covers 8 bases. Matching the DNA end better, TRBJ2-7 makes the J call doubtful. Germline lookup yields CDR1 MGHDK and CDR2 SYGVNS. This CDR3 has 14 amino acids. Here the CDR3 DNA reads TGTGCCAGCAGCTCCGTGACAGGGGCCCACGAGCAGTACTTC. As protein: CASSSVTGAHEQYF.

The genes are TRBV2 and TRBJ2-2; 9 nucleotides agree with TRBD1. Germline V gene lookup returns CDR1 SNHLY and CDR2 FYNNEI. The V segment lost 8 bases and the J segment 5 bases; nucleotides outside the gene matches: 3. This CDR3 region has 13 residues. This chain's CDR3 is CASGDRVTGELFF. Here the CDR3 DNA reads TGTGCCAGCGGGGACAGGGTAACCGGGGAGCTGTTTTTT.

The rearrangement joins TRBV29-1 to TRBJ2-5; D gene ambiguous. Trimming shortened V by 0 bases and J by 5 bases, and 4 bases separated the two germline ends. Germline lookup yields CDR1 SQVTM and CDR2 ANQGSEA. The length of the CDR3 is 11 residues. The CDR3 here is CSVEDLETQYF. The CDR3 DNA is TGCAGCGTTGAAGATCTTGAGACCCAGTACTTC.

The rearrangement links TRBV5-1 to TRBJ1-2; D is possibly TRBD1 (5 bases). This CDR3 contains 15 residues. CDR1 SGHRS and CDR2 YFSETQ come from the germline V gene. Trimming stripped 4 bases from V and 4 bases from J, with 17 bases between. In DNA form, the CDR3 reads TGCGCCAGCAGCCCAATAGAAACAGGAAGCTATGGCTACACCTTC. Its protein is CASSPIETGSYGYTF.

The chain couples TRBV7-8 to TRBJ1-1; D is unclear. Germline-derived CDR1 and CDR2 are SGHVS and FQNEAQ. This CDR3 has 14 amino acids. V gave up 3 bases and J gave up 4 bases, with 12 bases separating them. The CDR3 DNA follows: TGTGCCAGCAGCTTGCAGCCAGGACTCACTGAAGCTTTCTTT. It encodes CASSLQPGLTEAFF.

This rearrangement joins TRBV25-1 to TRBJ2-3, with TRBD1 matching over 7 bases. CDR1 is MGHDK and CDR2 is SYGVNS in the germline V gene. Unmatched junction bases numbered 14, after V lost 6 bases and J lost 2 bases. The length of the CDR3 is 17 residues. The CDR3 here is CASSHSAGTATTDTQYF. The CDR3 nucleotides are TGTGCCAGCAGCCATTCCGCTGGGACAGCAACCACAGATACGCAGTATTTT.

The rearrangement links TRBV6-1 to TRBJ2-5, with 9 bases lining up with TRBD1. Germline V gene lookup returns CDR1 MNHNS and CDR2 SASEGT. V trimming: 2 bases; J trimming: 4 bases; junction bases outside the gene matches: 17. CDR3 length: 19 residues. CDR3 DNA: TGTGCCAGCAGTGAACTTATTGGTCCCGGACAGGGGTCTCGAGAGACCCAGTACTTC. Translating it yields CASSELIGPGQGSRETQYF.

The chain joins TRBV5-6 to TRBJ2-5, with 7 bases identical to TRBD2. Per the germline V gene, CDR1 is SGHDT and CDR2 is YYEEEE. This CDR3 has 13 residues. V dropped 3 bases and J dropped 5; count of bases not matched to a gene: 4. CDR3 sequence reads: CASSSAGVETQYF. CDR3 coding DNA: TGTGCCAGCAGCTCGGCGGGAGTCGAGACCCAGTACTTC.

The chain recombines TRBV28 with TRBJ2-3; weak D call: TRBD2 (6 bases). Germline CDR1 MDHEN, CDR2 SYDVKM. The CDR3 extends over 16 amino acids. V was shortened by 5 bases and J by 2 bases, with 17 bases between the two germline ends. The DNA for the CDR3 is TGTGCCAGCAGTCGGCTTCGGACTACGATCACAGATACGCAGTATTTT. Translation: CASSRLRTTITDTQYF.

The chain has TRBV2 and TRBJ1-2, with a weak D call TRBD1 (6 bases). Per germline, CDR1 SNHLY and CDR2 FYNNEI. V shed 10 bases and J shed 2 bases, with 11 bases lying between them. The CDR3 sequence is 12 residues long. In DNA form, the CDR3 reads TGTGCCACCACCGACAGGAACTATGGCTACACCTTC. Its protein product is CATTDRNYGYTF.